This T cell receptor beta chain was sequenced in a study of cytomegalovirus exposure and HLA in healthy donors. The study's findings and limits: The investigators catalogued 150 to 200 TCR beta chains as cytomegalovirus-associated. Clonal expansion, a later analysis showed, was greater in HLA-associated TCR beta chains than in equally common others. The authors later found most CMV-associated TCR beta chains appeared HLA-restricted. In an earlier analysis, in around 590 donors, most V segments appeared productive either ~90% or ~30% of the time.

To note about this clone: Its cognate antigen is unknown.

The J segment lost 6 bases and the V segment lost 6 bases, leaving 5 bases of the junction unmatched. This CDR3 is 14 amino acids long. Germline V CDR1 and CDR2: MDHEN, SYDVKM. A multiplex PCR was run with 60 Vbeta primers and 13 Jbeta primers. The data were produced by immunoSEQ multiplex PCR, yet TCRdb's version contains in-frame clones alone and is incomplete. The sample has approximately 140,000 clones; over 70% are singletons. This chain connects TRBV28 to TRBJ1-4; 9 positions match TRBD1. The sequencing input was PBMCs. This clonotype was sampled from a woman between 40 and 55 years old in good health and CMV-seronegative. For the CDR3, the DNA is TGTGCCAGCAGCCTGGGACAGGGCTATGAAAAACTGTTTTTT. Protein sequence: CASSLGQGYEKLFF.